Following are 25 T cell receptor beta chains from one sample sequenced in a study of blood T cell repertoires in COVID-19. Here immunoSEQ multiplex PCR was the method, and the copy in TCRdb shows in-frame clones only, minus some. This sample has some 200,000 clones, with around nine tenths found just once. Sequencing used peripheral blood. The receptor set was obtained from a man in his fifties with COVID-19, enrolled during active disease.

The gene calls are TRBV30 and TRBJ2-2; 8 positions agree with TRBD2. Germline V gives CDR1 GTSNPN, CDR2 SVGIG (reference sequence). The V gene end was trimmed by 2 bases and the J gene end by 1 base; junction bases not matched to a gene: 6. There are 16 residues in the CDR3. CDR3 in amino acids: CAWSWGAGGNTGELFF. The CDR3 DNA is TGTGCCTGGAGTTGGGGCGCGGGGGGGAACACCGGGGAGCTGTTTTTT.

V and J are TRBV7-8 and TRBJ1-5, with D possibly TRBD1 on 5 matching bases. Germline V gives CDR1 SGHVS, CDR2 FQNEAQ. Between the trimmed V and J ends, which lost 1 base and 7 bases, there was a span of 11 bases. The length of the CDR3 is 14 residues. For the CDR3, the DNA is TGTGCCAGCAGCTTAGGAACAGGAGAACAGCCCCAGCATTTT. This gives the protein CASSLGTGEQPQHF. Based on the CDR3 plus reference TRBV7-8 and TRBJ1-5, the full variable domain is GAGVSQSPRYKVAKRGQDVALRCDPISGHVSLFWYQQALGQGPEFLTYFQNEAQLDKSGLPSDRFFAERPEGSVSTLKIQRTQQEDSAVYLCASSLGTGEQPQHFGDGTRLSIL.

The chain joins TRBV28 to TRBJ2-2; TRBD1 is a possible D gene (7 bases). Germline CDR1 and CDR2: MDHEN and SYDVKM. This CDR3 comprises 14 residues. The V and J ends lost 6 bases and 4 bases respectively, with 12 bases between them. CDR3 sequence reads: CASSRGASTGELFF. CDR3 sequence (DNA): TGTGCCAGCAGCAGGGGGGCGAGCACCGGGGAGCTGTTTTTT. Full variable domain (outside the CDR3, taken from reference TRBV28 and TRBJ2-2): DVKVTQSSRYLVKRTGEKVFLECVQDMDHENMFWYRQDPGLGLRLIYFSYDVKMKEKGDIPEGYSVSREKKERFSLILESASTNQTSMYLCASSRGASTGELFFGEGSRLTVL.

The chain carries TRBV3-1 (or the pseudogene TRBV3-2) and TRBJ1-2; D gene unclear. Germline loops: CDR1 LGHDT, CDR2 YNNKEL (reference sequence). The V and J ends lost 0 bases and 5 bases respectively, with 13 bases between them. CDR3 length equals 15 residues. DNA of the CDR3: TGTGCCAGCAGCCAAGATGGCGGGCAGTTATATGGCTACACCTTC. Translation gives CASSQDGGQLYGYTF.

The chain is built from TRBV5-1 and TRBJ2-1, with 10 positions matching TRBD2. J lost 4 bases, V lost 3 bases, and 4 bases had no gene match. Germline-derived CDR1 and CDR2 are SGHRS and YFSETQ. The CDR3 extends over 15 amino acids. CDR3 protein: CASSSTSGVYNEQFF. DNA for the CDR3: TGCGCCAGCAGCTCAACTAGCGGGGTTTACAATGAGCAGTTCTTC.

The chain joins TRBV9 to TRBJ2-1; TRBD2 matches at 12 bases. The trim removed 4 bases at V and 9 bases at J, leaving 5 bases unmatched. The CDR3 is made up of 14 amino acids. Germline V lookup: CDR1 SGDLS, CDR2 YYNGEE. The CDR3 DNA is TGTGCCAGCAGCTTACGACTAGCGGGAGCTGAGCAGTTCTTC. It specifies CASSLRLAGAEQFF.

CDR3 DNA: TGTGCCAGCACCCGGACTAGCGGGATTGGTAATGAGCAGTTCTTC. This codes for CASTRTSGIGNEQFF. The genes are TRBV2 and TRBJ2-1, with TRBD2 identical over 12 bases. Looked up from germline, CDR1 is SNHLY and CDR2 is FYNNEI. The CDR3 sequence is 15 residues long. Trimming removed 7 bases from V and 7 bases from J; junction bases left unmatched: 8.

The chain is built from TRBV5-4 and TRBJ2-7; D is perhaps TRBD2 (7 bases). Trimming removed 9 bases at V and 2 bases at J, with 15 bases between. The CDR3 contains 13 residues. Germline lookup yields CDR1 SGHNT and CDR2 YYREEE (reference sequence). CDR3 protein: CATRGASAYEQYF. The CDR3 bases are TGTGCCACACGGGGGGCGTCGGCCTACGAGCAGTACTTC.

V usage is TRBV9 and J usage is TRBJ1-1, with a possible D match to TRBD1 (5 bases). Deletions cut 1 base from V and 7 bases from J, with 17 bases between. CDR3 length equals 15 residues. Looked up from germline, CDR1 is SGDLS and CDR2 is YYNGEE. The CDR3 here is CASSVSPGGAGEAFF. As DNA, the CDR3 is TGTGCCAGCAGCGTATCCCCGGGAGGGGCCGGTGAAGCTTTCTTT.

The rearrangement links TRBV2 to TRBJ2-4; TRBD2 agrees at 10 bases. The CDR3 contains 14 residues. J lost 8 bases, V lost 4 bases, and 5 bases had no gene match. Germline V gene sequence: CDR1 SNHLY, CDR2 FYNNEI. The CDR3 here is CASSGSLAGDIQYF. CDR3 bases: TGTGCCAGCAGTGGTAGCCTAGCGGGGGACATTCAGTACTTC.

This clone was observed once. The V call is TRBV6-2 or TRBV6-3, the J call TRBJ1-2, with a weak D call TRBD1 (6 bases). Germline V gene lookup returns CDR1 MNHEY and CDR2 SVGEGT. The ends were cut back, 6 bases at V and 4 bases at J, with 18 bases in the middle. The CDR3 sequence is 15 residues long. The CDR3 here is CASSVPSTGFYGYTF. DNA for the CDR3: TGTGCCAGCAGCGTCCCCAGTACAGGGTTCTATGGCTACACCTTC.

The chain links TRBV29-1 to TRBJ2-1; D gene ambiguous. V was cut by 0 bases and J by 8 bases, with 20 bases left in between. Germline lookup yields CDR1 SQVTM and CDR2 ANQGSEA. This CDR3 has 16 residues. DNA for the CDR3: TGCAGCGTTGAAGATCAAACGGCAGTACTATGGCATGAGCAGTTCTTC. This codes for CSVEDQTAVLWHEQFF.

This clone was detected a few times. The CDR3 region is CAWSVPPRSPLHF. The CDR3 nucleotides read TGTGCCTGGAGTGTACCACCTCGGTCACCCCTCCACTTT. This sequence joins TRBV30 and TRBJ1-6; no firm D call. Per germline, CDR1 GTSNPN and CDR2 SVGIG (reference sequence). The CDR3 consists of 13 residues. Trimming took off 0 bases at V and 10 bases at J, with 10 bases between the two ends.

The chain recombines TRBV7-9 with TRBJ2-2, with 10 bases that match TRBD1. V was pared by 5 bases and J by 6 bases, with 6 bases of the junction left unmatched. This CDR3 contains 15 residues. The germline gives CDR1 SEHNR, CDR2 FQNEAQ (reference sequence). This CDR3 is CASSHRDRGAGELFF. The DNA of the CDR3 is TGTGCCAGCAGCCACCGGGACAGGGGTGCCGGGGAGCTGTTTTTT.

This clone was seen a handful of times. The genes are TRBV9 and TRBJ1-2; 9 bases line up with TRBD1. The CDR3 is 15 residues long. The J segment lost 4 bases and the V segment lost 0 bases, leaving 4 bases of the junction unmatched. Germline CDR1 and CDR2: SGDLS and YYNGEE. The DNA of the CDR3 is TGTGCCAGCAGCGTAGGGACAGGGGACACCTATGGCTACACCTTC. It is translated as CASSVGTGDTYGYTF.

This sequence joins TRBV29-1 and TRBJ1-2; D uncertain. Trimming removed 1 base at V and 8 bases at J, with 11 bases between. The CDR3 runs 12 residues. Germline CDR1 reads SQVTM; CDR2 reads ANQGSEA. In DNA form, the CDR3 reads TGCAGCGTTGAAGGGACTGCGATCGGCTACACCTTC. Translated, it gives CSVEGTAIGYTF.

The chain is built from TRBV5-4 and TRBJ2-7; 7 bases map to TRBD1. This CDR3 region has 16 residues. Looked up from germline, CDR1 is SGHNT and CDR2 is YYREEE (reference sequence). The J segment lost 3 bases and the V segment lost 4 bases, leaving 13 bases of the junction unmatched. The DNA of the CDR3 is TGTGCCAGCAGCCCGAAATCGACAGGGCAATTCTACGAGCAGTACTTC. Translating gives CASSPKSTGQFYEQYF.

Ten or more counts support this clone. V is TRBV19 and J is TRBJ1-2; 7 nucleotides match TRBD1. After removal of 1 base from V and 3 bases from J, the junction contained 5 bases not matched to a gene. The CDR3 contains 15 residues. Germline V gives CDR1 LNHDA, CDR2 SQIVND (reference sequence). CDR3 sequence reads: CASSIVTGTDYGYTF. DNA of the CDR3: TGTGCCAGTAGTATAGTAACCGGGACAGACTATGGCTACACCTTC.

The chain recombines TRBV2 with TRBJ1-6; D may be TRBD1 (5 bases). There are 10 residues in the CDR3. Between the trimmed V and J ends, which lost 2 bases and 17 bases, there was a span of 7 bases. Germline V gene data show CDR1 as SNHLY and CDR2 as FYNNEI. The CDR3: CASSEQGFHF. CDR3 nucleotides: TGTGCCAGCAGTGAACAGGGCTTCCACTTT.

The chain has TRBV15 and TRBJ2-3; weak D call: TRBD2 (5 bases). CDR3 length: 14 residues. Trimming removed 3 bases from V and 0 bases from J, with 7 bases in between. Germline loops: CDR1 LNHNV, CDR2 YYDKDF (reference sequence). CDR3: CATSRTISTDTQYF. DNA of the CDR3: TGTGCCACCAGCAGGACTATTAGCACAGATACGCAGTATTTT.

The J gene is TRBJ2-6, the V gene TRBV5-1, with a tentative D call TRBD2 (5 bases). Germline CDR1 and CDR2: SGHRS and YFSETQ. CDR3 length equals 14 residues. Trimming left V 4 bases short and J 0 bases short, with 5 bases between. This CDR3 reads CASSRDSGANVLTF. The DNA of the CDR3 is TGCGCCAGCAGCCGGGACTCTGGGGCCAACGTCCTGACTTTC.

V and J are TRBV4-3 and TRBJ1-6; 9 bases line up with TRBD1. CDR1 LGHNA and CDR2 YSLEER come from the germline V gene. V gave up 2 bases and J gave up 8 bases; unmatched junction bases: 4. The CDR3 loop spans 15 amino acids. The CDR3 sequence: CASSQSGTGYSPLHF. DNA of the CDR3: TGCGCCAGCAGCCAATCCGGGACAGGGTATTCACCCCTCCACTTT.

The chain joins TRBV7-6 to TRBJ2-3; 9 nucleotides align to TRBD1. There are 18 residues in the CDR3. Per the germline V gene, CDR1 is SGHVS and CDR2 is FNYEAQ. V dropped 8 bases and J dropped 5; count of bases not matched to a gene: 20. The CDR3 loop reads CASSSPADRGEYRDTQYF. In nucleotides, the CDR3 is TGTGCCAGCTCCTCACCGGCGGACAGGGGAGAGTATAGAGATACGCAGTATTTT.

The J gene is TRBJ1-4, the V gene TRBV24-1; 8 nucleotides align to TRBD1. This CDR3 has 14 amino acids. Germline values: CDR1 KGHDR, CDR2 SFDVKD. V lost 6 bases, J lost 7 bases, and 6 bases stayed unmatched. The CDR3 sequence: CATSQTGDGEKLFF. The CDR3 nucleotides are TGTGCCACCAGTCAGACAGGGGACGGTGAAAAACTGTTTTTT.

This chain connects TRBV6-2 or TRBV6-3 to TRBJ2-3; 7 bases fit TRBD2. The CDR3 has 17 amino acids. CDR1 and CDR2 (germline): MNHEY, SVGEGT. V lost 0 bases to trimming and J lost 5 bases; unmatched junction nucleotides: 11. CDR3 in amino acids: CASSYSIVRGVVDTQYF. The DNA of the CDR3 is TGTGCCAGCAGTTACTCGATTGTCCGGGGGGTAGTAGATACGCAGTATTTT.